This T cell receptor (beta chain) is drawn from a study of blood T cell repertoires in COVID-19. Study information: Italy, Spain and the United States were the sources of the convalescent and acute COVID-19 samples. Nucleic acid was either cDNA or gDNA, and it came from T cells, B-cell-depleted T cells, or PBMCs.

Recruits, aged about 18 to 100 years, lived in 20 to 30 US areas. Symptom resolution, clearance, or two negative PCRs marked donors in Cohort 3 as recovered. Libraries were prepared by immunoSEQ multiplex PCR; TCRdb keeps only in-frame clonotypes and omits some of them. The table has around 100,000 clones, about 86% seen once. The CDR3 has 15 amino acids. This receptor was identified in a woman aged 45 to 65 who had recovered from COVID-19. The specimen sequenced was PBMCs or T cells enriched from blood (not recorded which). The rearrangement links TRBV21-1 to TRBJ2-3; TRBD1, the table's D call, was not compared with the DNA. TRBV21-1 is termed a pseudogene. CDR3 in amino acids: CASSKDGQGSHTQYF. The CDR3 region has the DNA TGTGCCAGCAGCAAAGACGGACAGGGCTCCCATACGCAGTATTTT.